The present TCR beta chain was sequenced within a study of T cell changes during pregnancy in multiple sclerosis. The table came from immunoSEQ multiplex PCR; TCRdb's copy has only in-frame clones and leaves some out. The sample holds approximately 100,000 clones, roughly 92% seen once. This clonotype was sampled from a female donor with multiple sclerosis, enrolled in a pregnancy study. The sequences come from peripheral blood, collected after pregnancy.

CDR3: CASGSQPNTEAFF. As DNA, the CDR3 is TGTGCCAGCGGCTCTCAACCAAACACTGAAGCTTTCTTT. V is TRBV14 and J is TRBJ1-1; D unresolved. The CDR3 is 13 amino acids. CDR1 SGHDN and CDR2 FVKESK come from the germline V gene. V lost 8 bases to trimming and J lost 2 bases, with 12 bases between them.